Below, 24 T cell receptor beta chains from the same sample are listed, as sequenced in a study of vaccination and CD4 T cells after COVID-19. Treatment described: roughly 10-day PBMC culture with coronavirus spike peptide pools or control peptides (ViraFEST assay). Cultured CD4+ T-cell DNA underwent Oncomine TCR Beta short-read sequencing. TCRdb fed the PCR reads into MiXCR, producing one record per CDR3 protein. This table has approximately 20,000 distinct CDR3 sequences, around 45% appearing once. These receptors' antigens are unknown. The starting material was CD4+ T cells from blood, cultured in vitro, obtained after SARS-CoV-2 vaccination. The receptors were gathered from a human donor who had recovered from COVID-19.

The CDR3: CASSLNFVGGNQPQHF. The CDR3 DNA sequence: TGTGCCAGCAGTTTAAATTTTGTTGGGGGCAATCAGCCCCAGCATTTT. V is TRBV27 and J is TRBJ1-5, with D unresolved. V was shortened by 2 bases and J by 2 bases, with 13 bases between the two germline ends. This CDR3 has 16 residues. CDR1 MNHEY and CDR2 SMNVEV come from the germline V gene (reference sequence).

V is TRBV7-2 and J is TRBJ1-1; D call uncertain. The CDR3 is made up of 13 amino acids. V was pared by 3 bases and J by 1 base, with 6 bases between. The germline CDR1 and CDR2 sequences are SGHTA and FQGNSA. CDR3 protein: CASSLEGNTEAFF. CDR3 nucleotides: TGTGCCAGCAGCTTGGAGGGGAACACTGAAGCTTTCTTT.

This sequence joins TRBV6-1 and TRBJ1-1; D not certain. This CDR3 spans 16 amino acids. Germline lookup yields CDR1 MNHNS and CDR2 SASEGT. The V end was cut by 5 bases, the J end by 0 bases, with 16 bases between. CDR3 in amino acids: CASSRPLVGLNTEAFF. DNA of the CDR3: TGTGCCAGCAGTCGCCCCTTGGTAGGGCTGAACACTGAAGCTTTCTTT.

The rearrangement links TRBV15 to TRBJ2-7, with 9 bases fitting TRBD1. V dropped 7 bases and J dropped 2; count of bases not matched to a gene: 6. CDR1 LNHNV and CDR2 YYDKDF come from the germline V gene (reference sequence). This CDR3 has 14 residues. In DNA, the CDR3 is TGTGCCACCACCCGGGACAGGGCGACCTACGAGCAGTACTTC. Translated: CATTRDRATYEQYF.

This sequence joins TRBV7-9 and TRBJ2-7; D remains ambiguous. The CDR3 consists of 13 residues. Germline CDR1 is SEHNR and CDR2 is FQNEAQ (reference sequence). V was clipped by 4 bases and J by 2 bases, with 9 bases between them. CDR3 region: CASSSALAYEQYF. CDR3 coding DNA: TGTGCCAGCAGCTCCGCTCTTGCCTACGAGCAGTACTTC.

This clonotype was seen a handful of times. The chain carries TRBV21-1 and TRBJ2-5; the table's D call, TRBD1, has no DNA check behind it. TRBV21-1 is labeled a pseudogene. The CDR3 spans 13 residues. CDR3 sequence: CASMHRGQETQYF. DNA for the CDR3: TGTGCCAGCATGCACAGGGGGCAAGAGACCCAGTACTTC.

This clonotype has more than one count but fewer than ten. The chain carries TRBV6-1 and TRBJ1-2, with 9 bases identical to TRBD1. The CDR3 contains 15 residues. Germline V gene lookup returns CDR1 MNHNS and CDR2 SASEGT. Unmatched junction bases numbered 11, after V lost 4 bases and J lost 8 bases. The CDR3 is CASSGQGRTGDGYTF. CDR3 nucleotides: TGTGCCAGCAGTGGCCAGGGCAGGACAGGGGACGGCTACACCTTC.

The chain combines TRBV20-1 with TRBJ1-6, with a possible D match to TRBD1 (5 bases). Deletions cut 7 bases from V and 6 bases from J, with 16 bases between. Germline lookup yields CDR1 DFQATT and CDR2 SNEGSKA (reference sequence). This CDR3 has 14 amino acids. The CDR3 here is CSVPGTFFNSPLHF. The CDR3 bases are TGCAGTGTTCCCGGGACGTTTTTTAATTCACCCCTCCACTTT.

The rearrangement joins TRBV6-2 or TRBV6-3 to TRBJ2-7; the D is unclear. CDR1 MNHEY and CDR2 SVGEGT come from the germline V gene. V was pared by 4 bases and J by 0 bases, with 7 bases between. The CDR3 spans 13 residues. The DNA of the CDR3 is TGTGCCAGCAGTTTGGGCCGCTCCTACGAGCAGTACTTC. It translates to CASSLGRSYEQYF.

The chain has TRBV19 and TRBJ1-2; D remains ambiguous. Germline values: CDR1 LNHDA, CDR2 SQIVND (reference sequence). V lost 8 bases, J lost 4 bases, and 14 bases lay in between. The CDR3 extends over 13 amino acids. CDR3 DNA: TGTGCCAGTTGTCAGAGGTCGAGCTATGGCTACACCTTC. Amino acid sequence: CASCQRSSYGYTF.

This sequence joins TRBV11-2 and TRBJ1-1; 7 nucleotides match TRBD1. J gave up 4 bases and V 5 bases, and 7 bases lay outside the gene matches. CDR1 SGHAT and CDR2 FQNNGV come from the germline V gene. This CDR3 has 14 amino acids. The CDR3 DNA reads as TGTGCCAGCAGCGCGACAGGGCAAAGCACTGAAGCTTTCTTT. Protein product: CASSATGQSTEAFF.

The genes are TRBV7-2 and TRBJ1-2, with 8 bases identical to TRBD1. CDR1 is SGHTA and CDR2 is FQGNSA in the germline V gene. The CDR3 is 14 residues long. V shed 5 bases and J 4 bases; nucleotides not matched to a gene: 6. The CDR3 coding sequence is TGTGCCAGCAGCCTGGCAGGACAGGGCTATGGCTACACCTTC. This gives the protein CASSLAGQGYGYTF.

This clonotype has only one observation. One junction end disagrees with the germline gene, perhaps due to a read error. V is TRBV6-1 and J is TRBJ1-5; D perhaps matches TRBD1 (6 bases). Germline-derived CDR1 and CDR2 are MNHNS and SASEGT. CDR3 length: 16 residues. CDR3 bases: TGTGACAGCAGCCTAGGGGGTACTCGGGGGGATCAGCCCCAGCATTTT. Translated: CDSSLGGTRGDQPQHF.

The chain employs TRBV6-1 and TRBJ1-6; 8 nucleotides agree with TRBD1. Germline V gene lookup returns CDR1 MNHNS and CDR2 SASEGT. The junction had 11 bases not matched to a gene; V was cut back by 7 bases and J by 9 bases. The CDR3 is 15 amino acids. The CDR3 here is CASNERTGIRSPLHF. CDR3 sequence (DNA): TGTGCCAGCAACGAAAGGACAGGGATTCGTTCACCCCTCCACTTT.

The chain combines TRBV27 with TRBJ1-6; TRBD1 aligns across 7 bases. This CDR3 spans 16 amino acids. The V gene's germline CDR1 is MNHEY and CDR2 SMNVEV (reference sequence). Unmatched junction bases numbered 8, after V lost 3 bases and J lost 6 bases. The CDR3 DNA follows: TGTGCCAGCAGTTTCCTTGGGACAGCCGTTAATTCACCCCTCCACTTT. Its translation: CASSFLGTAVNSPLHF.

The chain uses TRBV7-2 and TRBJ1-1; no clear D. The CDR3 has 12 residues. The V gene's germline CDR1 is SGHTA and CDR2 FQGNSA. V lost 3 bases to trimming and J lost 4 bases, with 6 bases between them. The CDR3 DNA sequence: TGTGCCAGCAGCTTTTCCAGCACTGAAGCTTTCTTT. Translating it yields CASSFSSTEAFF.

The chain links TRBV7-2 to TRBJ2-2, with 7 bases aligning to TRBD2. The CDR3 loop spans 15 amino acids. Germline CDR1 and CDR2: SGHTA and FQGNSA. Losses at the gene ends were 5 bases for V and 6 bases for J; bases not matched to a gene: 9. The chain's CDR3 is CASSTRSGRAGELFF. CDR3 in DNA: TGTGCCAGCAGCACACGTAGCGGGCGGGCCGGGGAGCTGTTTTTT.

J is TRBJ2-7 and V is TRBV15; D is undetermined. Trimming removed 1 base at V and 0 bases at J, with 7 bases between. The CDR3 extends over 14 amino acids. Germline loops: CDR1 LNHNV, CDR2 YYDKDF (reference sequence). CDR3 sequence (DNA): TGTGCCACCAGCAGAGGTCGGGTCTCCTACGAGCAGTACTTC. The encoded protein is CATSRGRVSYEQYF.

This clonotype was picked up a small number of times. The V gene is TRBV21-1, the J gene TRBJ2-1; the table gives TRBD1 as D, unverified against the DNA. TRBV21-1 is described as a pseudogene. The CDR3 totals 19 residues. CDR3 nucleotide sequence: TGTGCCAGCAGCGTAGGGAGGGGGCGCCTTGTGCCGGAGTACAATGAGCAGTTCTTC. It yields the protein CASSVGRGRLVPEYNEQFF.

The chain employs TRBV6-5 and TRBJ1-3; the D is unclear. Germline loops: CDR1 MNHEY, CDR2 SVGAGI. CDR3 length: 15 amino acids. With 4 bases removed from V and 1 base from J, the gap between germline ends came to 11 bases. The CDR3 region has the DNA TGTGCCAGCAGTTCCCTCGGCTTGTCTGGAAACACCATATATTTT. Residues: CASSSLGLSGNTIYF.

This clonotype was observed a handful of times. The chain joins TRBV7-9 to TRBJ1-6, with unresolved D. This CDR3 is 14 amino acids long. Germline assignment: CDR1 SEHNR and CDR2 FQNEAQ (reference sequence). V lost 1 base, J lost 10 bases, and 11 bases lay in between. CDR3 protein: CASSLVRTGSPLHF. CDR3 in DNA: TGTGCCAGCAGCTTAGTAAGGACTGGGTCACCCCTCCACTTT.

This clonotype is medium-sized within its sample. The chain combines TRBV15 with TRBJ1-5; D is undetermined. Trimming left V 3 bases short and J 3 bases short, with 9 bases between. The CDR3 spans 14 residues. Germline V gives CDR1 LNHNV, CDR2 YYDKDF (reference sequence). Here the CDR3 reads CATSRDRLNQPQHF. CDR3 nucleotides: TGTGCCACCAGCAGGGACCGTCTCAATCAGCCCCAGCATTTT.

The rearrangement uses TRBV19 and TRBJ1-5, with TRBD1 as a possible D gene (6 bases). Germline V gene sequence: CDR1 LNHDA, CDR2 SQIVND (reference sequence). This CDR3 is built from 14 residues. Between the trimmed V and J ends, which lost 6 bases and 6 bases, there was a span of 15 bases. The CDR3 protein is CASRRGQEAQPQHF. The CDR3 DNA follows: TGTGCCAGTAGAAGGGGACAAGAGGCTCAGCCCCAGCATTTT.

The gene calls are TRBV4-1 and TRBJ2-1; D remains unclear. V shed 0 bases and J shed 7 bases, with 4 bases lying between them. The CDR3 extends over 12 amino acids. Germline CDR1 and CDR2: MGHRA and YSYEKL. The CDR3 bases are TGCGCCAGCAGCCAAGATATGAATGAGCAGTTCTTC. It codes for CASSQDMNEQFF.